These 9 T cell receptor beta chains were sequenced from one sample in a study of blood T cell repertoires in COVID-19. Clones were read by immunoSEQ multiplex PCR, and TCRdb kept only the in-frame ones, dropping some. The sample has fewer than 250,000 clones; roughly nine tenths are singletons. Sequencing was done on a sample of peripheral blood. These receptors were collected from a man aged 60 to 69 who had recovered from COVID-19.

A remark on this clone: A read error may produce the germline difference seen at one junction end. This rearrangement joins TRBV5-5 to TRBJ2-3; the match to TRBD1 covers 7 bases. The CDR3 spans 14 residues. CDR1 is SGHKS and CDR2 is YYEKEE in the germline V gene (reference sequence). CDR3 nucleotides: TGTGCCAGCAGATTGGGACAGAGCACAGATACGCAGTATTTT. Translation gives CASRLGQSTDTQYF.

The chain uses TRBV9 and TRBJ2-5, with 10 nucleotides matching TRBD2. J was trimmed by 5 bases and V by 2 bases; bases with no gene match: 6. The germline V gene encodes CDR1 SGDLS and CDR2 YYNGEE. The CDR3 is 15 amino acids. The CDR3 DNA sequence: TGTGCCAGCAGCGTTTCACTAGCGGGGAGCGAGACCCAGTACTTC. It is translated as CASSVSLAGSETQYF.

The gene calls are TRBV5-1 and TRBJ2-7; tentative D call: TRBD2 (6 bases). V gave up 4 bases and J gave up 1 base, with 12 bases separating them. Germline lookup yields CDR1 SGHRS and CDR2 YFSETQ. The CDR3 covers 14 residues. The CDR3: CASSMRGHSYEQYF. The CDR3 DNA reads TGCGCCAGCAGCATGCGGGGTCATTCCTACGAGCAGTACTTC.

The chain joins TRBV28 to TRBJ2-5; TRBD2 matches 9 bases. The CDR3 has 14 residues. Trimming cost V 5 bases and J 3 bases; bases outside gene matches: 4. Germline CDR1 is MDHEN and CDR2 is SYDVKM. The DNA for the CDR3 is TGTGCCAGCAGTATTAGCGGGAGAGAAGAGACCCAGTACTTC. Translation: CASSISGREETQYF.

J is TRBJ2-7 and V is TRBV7-2; 9 bases fit TRBD2. There are 14 residues in the CDR3. V trimming: 5 bases; J trimming: 4 bases; junction bases outside the gene matches: 6. Germline assignment: CDR1 SGHTA and CDR2 FQGNSA. The CDR3 here is CASSQAREGYEQYF. The CDR3 bases are TGTGCCAGCAGCCAGGCGCGGGAGGGTTACGAGCAGTACTTC.

The V gene is TRBV12-5, the J gene TRBJ2-5; 7 nucleotides match TRBD2. The CDR3 consists of 13 residues. Germline values: CDR1 LGHNT, CDR2 FRNRAP. V dropped 7 bases and J dropped 5; count of bases not matched to a gene: 7. The CDR3: CASAPTSRETQYF. Here the CDR3 DNA reads TGTGCTAGTGCCCCGACTAGCCGGGAGACCCAGTACTTC.

This sequence joins TRBV5-1 and TRBJ2-7; 10 bases are shared with TRBD2. Germline loops: CDR1 SGHRS, CDR2 YFSETQ. The CDR3 runs 15 residues. V lost 3 bases to trimming and J lost 5 bases; unmatched junction nucleotides: 8. CDR3 amino acids: CASSSRLAGVNEQYF. Written as DNA, the CDR3 is TGCGCCAGCAGCTCTAGACTAGCGGGTGTGAACGAGCAGTACTTC. The full variable domain, with the rest looked up from reference TRBV5-1 and TRBJ2-7, is KAGVTQTPRYLIKTRGQQVTLSCSPISGHRSVSWYQQTPGQGLQFLFEYFSETQRNKGNFPGRFSGRQFSNSRSEMNVSTLELGDSALYLCASSSRLAGVNEQYFGPGTRLTVT.

This rearrangement joins TRBV18 to TRBJ1-2; D unclear. CDR3 length: 15 amino acids. The V and J ends lost 5 bases and 4 bases respectively, with 17 bases between them. In germline, CDR1 is KGHSH, CDR2 LQKENI. This chain's CDR3 is CASSLPGIPTYGYTF. The CDR3 nucleotides are TGTGCCAGCTCATTACCCGGGATCCCCACCTATGGCTACACCTTC.

The chain is built from TRBV28 and TRBJ1-1, with 7 positions matching TRBD1. Germline CDR1 and CDR2: MDHEN and SYDVKM. CDR3 length equals 14 residues. Unmatched junction bases numbered 4, after V lost 6 bases and J lost 0 bases. This chain's CDR3 is CASSPGGMNTEAFF. For the CDR3, the DNA is TGTGCCAGCAGCCCAGGGGGGATGAACACTGAAGCTTTCTTT.